This TCR beta chain was identified in a study of blood T cell repertoires in COVID-19. About the study: The United States, Italy and Spain provided the acute and convalescent COVID-19 samples. The analysed material was cDNA or gDNA that came from T cells, B-cell-depleted T cells, or PBMCs.

V shed 3 bases and J shed 3 bases, with 9 bases lying between them. Germline loops: CDR1 SGDLS, CDR2 YYNGEE. This CDR3 contains 14 residues. This clone was counted at least ten times. In the original analysis: Reference gene primer amplification gave nucleated cell count estimates. Using immunoSEQ multiplex PCR, the repertoire was profiled, and TCRdb retains in-frame clones only, with some absent. The V and J calls and clone size come from that table; D and trimming were worked out from the DNA. The sample has 190,000 or so clones; about 88% are singletons. The sequencing input was peripheral blood. This receptor was taken from a middle-aged man with active or convalescent COVID-19. This chain uses TRBV9 with TRBJ2-2, with TRBD1 as a possible D gene (5 bases). The CDR3 region is CASSARVDTGELFF. The CDR3 DNA reads TGTGCCAGCAGCGCCAGGGTGGACACCGGGGAGCTGTTTTTT.